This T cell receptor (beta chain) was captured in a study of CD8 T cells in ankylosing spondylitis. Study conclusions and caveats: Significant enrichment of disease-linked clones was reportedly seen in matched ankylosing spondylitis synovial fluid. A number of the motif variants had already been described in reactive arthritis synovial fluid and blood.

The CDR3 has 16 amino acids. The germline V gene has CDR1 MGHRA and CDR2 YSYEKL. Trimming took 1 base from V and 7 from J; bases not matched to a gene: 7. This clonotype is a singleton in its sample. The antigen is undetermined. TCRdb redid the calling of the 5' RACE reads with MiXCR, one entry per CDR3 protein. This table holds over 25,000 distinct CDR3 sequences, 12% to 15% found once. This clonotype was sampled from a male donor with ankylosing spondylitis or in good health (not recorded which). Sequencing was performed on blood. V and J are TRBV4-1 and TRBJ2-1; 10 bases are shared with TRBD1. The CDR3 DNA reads TGCGCCAGCAGCCAAGTCGCGGGACAGGGGAAGAATGAGCAGTTCTTC. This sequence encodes CASSQVAGQGKNEQFF.